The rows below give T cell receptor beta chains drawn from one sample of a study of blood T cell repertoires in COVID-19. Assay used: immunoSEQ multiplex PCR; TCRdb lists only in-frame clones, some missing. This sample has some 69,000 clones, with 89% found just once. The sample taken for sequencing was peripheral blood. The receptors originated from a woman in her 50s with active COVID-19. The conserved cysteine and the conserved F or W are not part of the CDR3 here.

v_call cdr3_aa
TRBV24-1 ATSDLLGGRGETQY
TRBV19 ASTVDYSGANVLT
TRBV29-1 SVRPGGFTDTQY
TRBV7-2 ASSSPPRQMGTEAF
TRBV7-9 ASSLEAGGMDTQY
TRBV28 ASSSESGANVLT
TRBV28 ASSHPQGNHNEQF
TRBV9 ASSSDRSSGANVLT
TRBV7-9 ASSFSGGGIQETQY
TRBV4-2 ASSQDQRESQN
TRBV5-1 ASRGEGNSPLH
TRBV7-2 ASRGTGPFLINYGYT
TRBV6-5 ASSYATGPWETQY
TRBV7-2 ASSLAGRFNEQY
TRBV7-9 ASSHTGGRNTGELF
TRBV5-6 ASSLLLKPPNEQF
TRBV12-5 ASGRDRGLQPQH
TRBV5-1 ASSPPSSYNEQF
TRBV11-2 ASSYWSSGTSKNIQY
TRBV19 ASSIQGDWFREQY
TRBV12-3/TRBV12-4 ASQGLLLDTQY
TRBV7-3 ASSLGAGIFTDTQY
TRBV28 ASSWTVKSGANVLT
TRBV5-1 ASSLGAQGADTQY
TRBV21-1 ASSKALESQY
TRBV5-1 ASSLEGVSGANVLT
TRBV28 ASSWTREEGLAGAARYEQY
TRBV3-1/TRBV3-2 ASSDGGGAWEKLF
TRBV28 ASSQGNYGYT
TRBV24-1 ATSDKGLAGVTYNEQF
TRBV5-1 ASSWNFFDRGRETQY
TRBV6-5 ASSQGLAGYEQY
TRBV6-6 ASSPGRTGAYEQY
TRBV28 ASSFTGGRNEQF
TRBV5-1 ASSLGLADNEQF
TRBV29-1 SVEEEDGYYGYT
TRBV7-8 ASKIQEGQTYEQY
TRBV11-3 ASSLVFGTGGAETQY
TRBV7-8 ASSLGAGPSTDTQY
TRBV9 ASSVDLNGAGEKLF
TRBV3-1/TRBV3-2 ASSLNRGRTEAF
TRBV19 ASSMNSGRGSEQY
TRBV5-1 ASSLVEPPYEQY
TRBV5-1 ASSFWGGHDEQF
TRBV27 ASSLPRQGDRQITDTQY
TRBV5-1 ASSLRGVTSPGTGELF
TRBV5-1 ASRGTGGSDTQY
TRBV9 ASSVDLAGSSSPINEQF
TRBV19 ASSIVTSGRTLLSYEQY
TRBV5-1 ASSLTSGISSGELF
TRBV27 ASSLKPPSRSGGSYNEQF
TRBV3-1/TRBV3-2 ASSQVYRATSYNSPLH
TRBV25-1 ASSEGGITEAF